Given below is one TCR beta chain in context. The sample originates from a study of blood T cell repertoires in COVID-19. The wider study: Samples representing acute and convalescent COVID-19 were sourced from the United States, Italy and Spain. PBMCs, B-cell-depleted T cells, or T cells provided the cDNA or gDNA that made up the material.

Per the study methods: Reference gene primer amplification gave estimated nucleated cell counts. Profiling relied on immunoSEQ multiplex PCR, and the TCRdb table lists in-frame clones only, not all of them. V and J calls and clone size are those listed in that table; D and trimming were worked out from the DNA. In the table there are about 280,000 clones, roughly 87% of which are singletons. Trimming took 4 bases from V and 7 from J, leaving 11 bases between them. Looked up from germline, CDR1 is SEHNR and CDR2 is FQNEAQ (reference sequence). The CDR3 contains 13 residues. The chain recombines TRBV7-9 with TRBJ2-1; perhaps TRBD1 as D (6 bases). Sample: peripheral blood. This receptor was taken from a young man with active or convalescent COVID-19. The CDR3 nucleotides are TGTGCCAGCAGCTCCAGAGGGGGAAATGAGCAGTTCTTC. This codes for CASSSRGGNEQFF.